This TCR beta chain came from a study of response to subunit inactivated influenza vaccine. Looked up from germline, CDR1 is LGHDT and CDR2 is YNNKEL (reference sequence). V was clipped by 3 bases and J by 1 base, with 12 bases between them. The CDR3 covers 15 residues. The table lists this clonotype with a few counts. Via MiXCR, TCRdb re-called the RT-PCR reads, giving one row per CDR3 protein. The table shows about 570,000 distinct CDR3 sequences, with over 9% occurring only once. This sample also appeared in a second study, on T cells expressing NK-cell markers. This second study notes: Making the TCR beta cDNA relied on 5'RACE template switching with UMIs.

The source is a man in his forties or fifties who received an inactivated influenza vaccine. Sequenced material: PBMCs from blood, taken on the day of vaccination. The genes are TRBV3-1 and TRBJ1-1; D remains ambiguous. The CDR3 DNA is TGTGCCAGCAGCCACGTCGGCAGCGAGAACACTGAAGCTTTCTTT. It translates to CASSHVGSENTEAFF.